These 7 T cell receptor beta chains share one sample of origin, sequenced in a study of blood T cell repertoires in COVID-19. Only in-frame clones appear in the TCRdb table, and some are missing; sequencing was by immunoSEQ multiplex PCR. This table has under 250,000 clones, under 90% appearing once. The sample comprised PBMCs or T cells enriched from blood (not recorded which). These receptors were taken from an older woman who had recovered from COVID-19.

The CDR3 sequence: CASSLQGSNEQFF. The CDR3 nucleotides are TGCGCCAGCAGCCTACAGGGGAGCAATGAGCAGTTCTTC. The rearrangement joins TRBV4-3 to TRBJ2-1, with 7 nucleotides matching TRBD1. The J segment lost 6 bases and the V segment lost 4 bases, leaving 3 bases of the junction unmatched. Germline values: CDR1 LGHNA, CDR2 YSLEER. This CDR3 has 13 residues.

This clone has only a few counts. This chain uses TRBV25-1 with TRBJ1-5; 9 bases fit TRBD1. This CDR3 has 14 amino acids. The V gene end was trimmed by 5 bases and the J gene end by 10 bases; junction bases not matched to a gene: 9. Looked up from germline, CDR1 is MGHDK and CDR2 is SYGVNS. CDR3 sequence reads: CASSTLDRGFPQHF. The CDR3 region has the DNA TGTGCCAGCAGTACCTTGGACAGGGGATTTCCCCAGCATTTT.

J is TRBJ1-1 and V is TRBV7-9; no clear D. The CDR3 extends over 13 amino acids. Germline values: CDR1 SEHNR, CDR2 FQNEAQ (reference sequence). Trimming removed 5 bases from V and 6 bases from J, with 13 bases in between. CDR3 protein: CASSPSQVPEAFF. DNA for the CDR3: TGTGCCAGCAGCCCGAGCCAGGTACCTGAAGCTTTCTTT.

The genes are TRBV7-9 and TRBJ2-3; no clear D. The CDR3 consists of 13 residues. Germline V CDR1 and CDR2: SEHNR, FQNEAQ (reference sequence). V lost 2 bases, J lost 1 base, and 4 bases lay in between. The CDR3 DNA sequence: TGTGCCAGCAGCTTATGGCGCACAGATACGCAGTATTTT. Protein sequence: CASSLWRTDTQYF.

This chain joins TRBV11-1 and TRBJ2-2; 13 nucleotides line up with TRBD2. Per germline, CDR1 SGHAT and CDR2 FQDESV (reference sequence). J gave up 5 bases and V 5 bases, and 2 bases lay outside the gene matches. The CDR3 runs to 15 residues. The CDR3 spells CASSVTSGRTGELFF. In nucleotides, the CDR3 is TGTGCCAGCAGCGTGACTAGCGGGAGGACCGGGGAGCTGTTTTTT.

This rearrangement joins TRBV25-1 to TRBJ2-3; 9 bases line up with TRBD2. Germline lookup yields CDR1 MGHDK and CDR2 SYGVNS. Germline trimming cut 6 bases from V and 4 bases from J; bases unmatched to any gene: 5. The CDR3 extends over 14 amino acids. Here the CDR3 reads CASRPRGGSDTQYF. The CDR3 DNA reads TGTGCCAGCAGGCCGCGGGGGGGCTCAGATACGCAGTATTTT.

This chain uses TRBV4-3 with TRBJ1-2, with D possibly being TRBD1 (5 bases). Germline CDR1 reads LGHNA; CDR2 reads YSLEER. This CDR3 is 16 amino acids long. Deletions cut 0 bases from V and 2 bases from J, with 13 bases between. CDR3 in DNA: TGCGCCAGCAGCCAAGATGTCACAGGACCGAACTATGGCTACACCTTC. It codes for CASSQDVTGPNYGYTF.